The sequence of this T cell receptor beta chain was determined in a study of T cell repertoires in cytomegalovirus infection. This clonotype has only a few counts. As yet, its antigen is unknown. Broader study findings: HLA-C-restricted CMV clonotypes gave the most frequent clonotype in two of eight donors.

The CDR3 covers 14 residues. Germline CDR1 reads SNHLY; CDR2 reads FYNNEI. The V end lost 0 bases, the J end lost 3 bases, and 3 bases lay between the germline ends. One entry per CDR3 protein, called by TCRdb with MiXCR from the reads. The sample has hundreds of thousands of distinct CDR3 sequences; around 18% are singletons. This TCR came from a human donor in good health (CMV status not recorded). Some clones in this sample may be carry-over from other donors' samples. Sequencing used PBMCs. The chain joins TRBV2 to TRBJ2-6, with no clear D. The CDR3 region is CASSEAHGANVLTF. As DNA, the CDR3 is TGTGCCAGCAGTGAAGCTCATGGGGCCAACGTCCTGACTTTC. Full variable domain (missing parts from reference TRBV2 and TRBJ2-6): EPEVTQTPSHQVTQMGQEVILRCVPISNHLYFYWYRQILGQKVEFLVSFYNNEISEKSEIFDDQFSVERPDGSNFTLKIRSTKLEDSAMYFCASSEAHGANVLTFGAGSRLTVL.